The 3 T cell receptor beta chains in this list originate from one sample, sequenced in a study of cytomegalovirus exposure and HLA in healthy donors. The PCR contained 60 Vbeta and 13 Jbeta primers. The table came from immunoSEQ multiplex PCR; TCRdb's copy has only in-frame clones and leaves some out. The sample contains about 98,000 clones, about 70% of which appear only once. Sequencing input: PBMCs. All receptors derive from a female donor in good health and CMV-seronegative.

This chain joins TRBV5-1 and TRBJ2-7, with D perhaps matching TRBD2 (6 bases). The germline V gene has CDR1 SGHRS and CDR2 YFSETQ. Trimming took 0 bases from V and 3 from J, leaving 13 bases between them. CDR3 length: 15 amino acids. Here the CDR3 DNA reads TGCGCCAGCAGCTTGGATTCTAGCGCTTTCTACGAGCAGTACTTC. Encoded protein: CASSLDSSAFYEQYF.

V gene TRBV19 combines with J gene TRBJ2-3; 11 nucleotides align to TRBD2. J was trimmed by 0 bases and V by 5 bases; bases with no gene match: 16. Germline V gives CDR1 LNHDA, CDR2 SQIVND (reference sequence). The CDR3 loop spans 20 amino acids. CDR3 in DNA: TGTGCCAGTAGTGACTATAGCGGGGGGGGGAGCCCCCTTAGCACAGATACGCAGTATTTT. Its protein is CASSDYSGGGSPLSTDTQYF. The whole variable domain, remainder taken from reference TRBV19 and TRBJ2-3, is DGGITQSPKYLFRKEGQNVTLSCEQNLNHDAMYWYRQDPGQGLRLIYYSQIVNDFQKGDIAEGYSVSREKKESFPLTVTSAQKNPTAFYLCASSDYSGGGSPLSTDTQYFGPGTRLTVL.

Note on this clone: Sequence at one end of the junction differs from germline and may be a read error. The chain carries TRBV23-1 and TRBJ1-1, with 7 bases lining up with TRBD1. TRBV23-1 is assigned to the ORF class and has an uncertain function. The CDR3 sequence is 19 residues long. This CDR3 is CASTQTPVGRQGRNTEAFF. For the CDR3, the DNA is TGCGCCAGCACTCAAACCCCTGTGGGGAGACAGGGTAGGAACACTGAAGCTTTCTTT.